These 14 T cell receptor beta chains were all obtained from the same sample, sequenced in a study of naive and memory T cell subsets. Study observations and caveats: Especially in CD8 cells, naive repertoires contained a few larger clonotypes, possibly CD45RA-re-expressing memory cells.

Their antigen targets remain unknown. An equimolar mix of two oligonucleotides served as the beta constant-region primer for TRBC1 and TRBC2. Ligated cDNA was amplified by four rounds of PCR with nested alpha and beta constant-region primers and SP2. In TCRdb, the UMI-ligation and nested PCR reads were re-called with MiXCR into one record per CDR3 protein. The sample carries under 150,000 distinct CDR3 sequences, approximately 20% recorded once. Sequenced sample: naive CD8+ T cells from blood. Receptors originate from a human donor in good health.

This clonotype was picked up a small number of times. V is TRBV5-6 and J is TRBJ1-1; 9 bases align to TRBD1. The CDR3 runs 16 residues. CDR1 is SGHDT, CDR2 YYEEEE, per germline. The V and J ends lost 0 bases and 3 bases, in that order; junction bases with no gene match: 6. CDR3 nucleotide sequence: TGTGCCAGCAGCTTGGCGGGACAGGGACTTTACACTGAAGCTTTCTTT. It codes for CASSLAGQGLYTEAFF.

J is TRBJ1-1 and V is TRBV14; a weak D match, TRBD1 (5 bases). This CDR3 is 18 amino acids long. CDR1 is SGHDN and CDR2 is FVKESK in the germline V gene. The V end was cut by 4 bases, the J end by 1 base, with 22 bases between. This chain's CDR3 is CASSPPGPHFPKNTEAFF. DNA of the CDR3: TGTGCCAGCAGCCCCCCGGGGCCCCACTTTCCGAAGAACACTGAAGCTTTCTTT.

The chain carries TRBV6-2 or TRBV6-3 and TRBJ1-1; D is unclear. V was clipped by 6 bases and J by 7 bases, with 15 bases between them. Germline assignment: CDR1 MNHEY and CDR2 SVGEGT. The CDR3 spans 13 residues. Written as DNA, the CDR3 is TGTGCCAGCAGCCACCCCCTTACCCTTGAAGCTTTCTTT. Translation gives CASSHPLTLEAFF.

CDR3 DNA sequence: TGTGCCAGCAGCCAAGATTGGACACAGTTGTGGACCCAGTACTTC. Protein: CASSQDWTQLWTQYF. The V and J genes are TRBV3-1 and TRBJ2-5; D is perhaps TRBD1 (5 bases). The V and J ends lost 0 bases and 7 bases respectively, with 15 bases between them. The CDR3 runs 15 residues. Germline V CDR1 and CDR2: LGHDT, YNNKEL (reference sequence).

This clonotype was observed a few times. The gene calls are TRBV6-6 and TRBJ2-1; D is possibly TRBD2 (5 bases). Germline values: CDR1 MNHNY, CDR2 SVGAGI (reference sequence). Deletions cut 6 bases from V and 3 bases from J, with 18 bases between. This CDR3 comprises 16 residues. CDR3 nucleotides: TGTGCCAGCAGCCCTGGCCGGTTCGGGAACTACAATGAGCAGTTCTTC. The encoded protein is CASSPGRFGNYNEQFF.

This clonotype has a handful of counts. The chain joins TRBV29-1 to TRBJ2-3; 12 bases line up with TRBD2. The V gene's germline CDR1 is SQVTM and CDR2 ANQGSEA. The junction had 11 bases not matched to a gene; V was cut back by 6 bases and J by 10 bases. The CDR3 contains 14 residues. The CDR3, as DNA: TGCAGCGTGCCCCTAGCGGGAGGGCCGATTGCGCAGTATTTT. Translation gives CSVPLAGGPIAQYF.

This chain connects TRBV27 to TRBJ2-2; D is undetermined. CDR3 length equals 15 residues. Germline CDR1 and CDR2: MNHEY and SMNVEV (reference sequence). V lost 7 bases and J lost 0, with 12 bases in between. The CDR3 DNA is TGTGCCAGCAATGTGGGCAATCCGAACACCGGGGAGCTGTTTTTT. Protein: CASNVGNPNTGELFF.

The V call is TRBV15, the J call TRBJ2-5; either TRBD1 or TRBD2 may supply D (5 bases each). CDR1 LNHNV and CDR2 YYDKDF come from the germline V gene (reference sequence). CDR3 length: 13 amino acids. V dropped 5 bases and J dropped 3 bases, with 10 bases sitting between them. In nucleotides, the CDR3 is TGTGCCACCAGCGAGGGGTTCGAAGAGACCCAGTACTTC. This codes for CATSEGFEETQYF.

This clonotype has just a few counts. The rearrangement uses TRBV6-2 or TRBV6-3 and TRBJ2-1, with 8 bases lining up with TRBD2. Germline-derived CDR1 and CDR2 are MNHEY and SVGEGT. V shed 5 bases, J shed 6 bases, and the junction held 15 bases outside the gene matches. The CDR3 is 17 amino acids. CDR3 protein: CASSPHPGLARSNEQFF. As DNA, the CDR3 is TGTGCCAGCAGTCCCCATCCCGGACTAGCCAGGAGCAATGAGCAGTTCTTC.

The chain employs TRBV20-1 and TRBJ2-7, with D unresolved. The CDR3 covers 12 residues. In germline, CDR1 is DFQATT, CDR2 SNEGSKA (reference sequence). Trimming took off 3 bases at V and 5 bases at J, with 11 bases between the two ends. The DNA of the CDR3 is TGCAGTGCTAGGGTTAGCATTAACGAGCAGTACTTC. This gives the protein CSARVSINEQYF.

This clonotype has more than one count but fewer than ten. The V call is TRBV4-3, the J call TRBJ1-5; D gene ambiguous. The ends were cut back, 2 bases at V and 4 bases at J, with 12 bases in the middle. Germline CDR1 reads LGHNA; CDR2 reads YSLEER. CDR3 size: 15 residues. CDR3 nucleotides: TGCGCCAGCAGCCAACTACTAGAGTCAAATCAGCCCCAGCATTTT. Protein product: CASSQLLESNQPQHF.

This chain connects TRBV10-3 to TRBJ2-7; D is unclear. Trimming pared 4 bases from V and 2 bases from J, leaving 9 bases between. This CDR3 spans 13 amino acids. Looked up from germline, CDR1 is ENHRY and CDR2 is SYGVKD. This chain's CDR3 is CAISGTATYEQYF. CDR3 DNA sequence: TGTGCCATCAGTGGGACGGCAACCTACGAGCAGTACTTC.

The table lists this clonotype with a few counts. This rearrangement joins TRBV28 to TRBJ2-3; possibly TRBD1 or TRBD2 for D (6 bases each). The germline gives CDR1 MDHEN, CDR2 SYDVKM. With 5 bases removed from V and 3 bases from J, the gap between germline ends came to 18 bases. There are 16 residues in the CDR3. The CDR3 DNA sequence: TGTGCCAGCAGTCTCGAGGGGGGCTATGAGACAGATACGCAGTATTTT. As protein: CASSLEGGYETDTQYF.

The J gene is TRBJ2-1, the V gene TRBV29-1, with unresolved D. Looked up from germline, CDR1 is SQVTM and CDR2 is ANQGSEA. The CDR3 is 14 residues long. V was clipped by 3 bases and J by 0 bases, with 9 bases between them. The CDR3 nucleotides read TGCAGCGTTGAGACGGGTAGCTCCTACAATGAGCAGTTCTTC. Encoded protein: CSVETGSSYNEQFF.